The 2 T cell receptor beta chains listed next were all sequenced from one sample in a study of T cells after yellow fever vaccination. TCRdb re-called the 5' RACE reads with MiXCR, one entry per CDR3 protein. The table has more than 200,000 distinct CDR3 sequences, more than 3.5% seen once. Sequenced here: PBMCs, sampled 15 days after the yellow fever booster vaccination. Receptors were obtained from a man between 18 and 29 years old who received the YFV17D yellow fever vaccine.

The chain joins TRBV5-1 to TRBJ2-6; 10 positions match TRBD1. The J segment lost 0 bases and the V segment lost 4 bases, leaving 4 bases of the junction unmatched. The CDR3 has 17 amino acids. Germline loops: CDR1 SGHRS, CDR2 YFSETQ. This CDR3 reads CASSPRTGGSGANVLTF. CDR3 nucleotide sequence: TGCGCCAGCAGCCCGCGGACAGGGGGCTCTGGGGCCAACGTCCTGACTTTC.

There are many counts of this clonotype. The chain joins TRBV20-1 to TRBJ1-5; unclear D gene. Trimming cost V 6 bases and J 7 bases, with 16 bases left between them. This CDR3 has 13 amino acids. The germline CDR1 and CDR2 sequences are DFQATT and SNEGSKA (reference sequence). The CDR3 reads CSALRRVGQPQHF. As DNA, the CDR3 is TGCAGTGCCCTGCGGAGGGTCGGGCAGCCCCAGCATTTT.